The clone carrying this T cell receptor beta chain showed up just a few times. Its antigen remains unidentified. This record belongs to a study of T cells after posttransplantation cyclophosphamide. Study results and caveats: Donor CD8+ memory clones often dominated recipient blood repertoires at later times. After PTCy, TRB diversity resembled that of CNI/methotrexate controls. TRB overlap between skin or GI tissue T cells and blood was limited.

Peripheral blood was collected from the related graft donor on the marrow donation day. V dropped 4 bases and J dropped 6; count of bases not matched to a gene: 14. Germline V gene data show CDR1 as MGHRA and CDR2 as YSYEKL. The CDR3 has 17 amino acids. The assay was immunoSEQ multiplex PCR, and TCRdb's table has in-frame clones only and misses some. The table has roughly 17,000 clones, approximately 82% seen once; the top ten hold about 9%. The receptor comes from a man younger than 45 in good health and a related stem cell transplant donor. The chain employs TRBV4-1 and TRBJ2-1, with 8 nucleotides matching TRBD2. The sequenced sample was memory CD4+ T cells sorted from blood. CDR3 loop: CASSPLRSGGAGNEQFF. CDR3 coding DNA: TGCGCCAGCAGCCCCCTCCGGTCGGGGGGGGCTGGCAATGAGCAGTTCTTC.